A selection of T cell receptor beta chains follows, all from one sample in a study of blood T cell repertoires in COVID-19. This table comes from immunoSEQ multiplex PCR, and its TCRdb copy is limited to in-frame clones, with some not included. The data contain 350,000 or so clones, over 75% of them singletons. Sequenced input: peripheral blood. The receptors were sampled from a woman in her twenties or thirties with COVID-19, enrolled during active disease. Both conserved end residues are part of each CDR3. A D gene is named only where the DNA matches it firmly. Size tells how often a clone was seen (once, few, many) or the class of an expanded clone, and some rows leave it out.

j_call d_call v_call clone_size cdr3_nt cdr3_aa
TRBJ2-7 TRBD1 TRBV27 NA TGTGCCAGCAGGAGGGCCTCGGGACAGGGGATCTACGAGCAGTACTTC CASRRASGQGIYEQYF
TRBJ2-6 NA TRBV19 NA TGTGCCAGTAGTCCCGACCGGGCGGGGCCTGGGGCCAACGTCCTGACTTTC CASSPDRAGPGANVLTF
TRBJ2-3 NA TRBV4-1 NA TGCGCCAGCAGCCAAGATGGGGAGACAGATACGCAGTATTTT CASSQDGETDTQYF
TRBJ2-6 NA TRBV5-4 NA TGTGCCAGCAGCTTGGAGGGACAAGGCCGATCTGGGGCCAACGTCCTGACTTTC CASSLEGQGRSGANVLTF
TRBJ2-2 NA TRBV10-1 NA TGCGCCAGCAGTGAAGAGGGTTACACCGGGGAGCTGTTTTTT CASSEEGYTGELFF
TRBJ1-2 NA TRBV18 NA TGTGCCAGCTCACTCTCATCGGAGATTGCCAGTGGCTACACCTTC CASSLSSEIASGYTF
TRBJ2-5 TRBD2 TRBV5-6 NA TGTGCCAGCAGCCTGCTAGCGGGGGAGACCCAGTACTTC CASSLLAGETQYF
TRBJ2-3 TRBD1 TRBV10-1 NA TGCGCCAGCAGTGTGGGACAGGGTGTTGCAGATACGCAGTATTTT CASSVGQGVADTQYF
TRBJ1-5 TRBD1 TRBV10-3 NA TGTGCCATCAGTGACGGACAGGACAATCAGCCCCAGCATTTT CAISDGQDNQPQHF
TRBJ2-3 NA TRBV30 NA TGTGCCTCCCGGGATACGCAGTATTTT CASRDTQYF
TRBJ2-7 NA TRBV18 NA TGTGCCAGCTCACTGACGAGGGACGAGCAGTACTTC CASSLTRDEQYF
TRBJ2-2 NA TRBV7-9 NA TGTGCCAGCAGCTCCGCTAGAGGGAGGAACACCGGGGAGCTGTTTTTT CASSSARGRNTGELFF
TRBJ2-7 NA TRBV5-4 NA TGTGCCAGCAGCAAGGGACTGCGACCGGGAGAGCAGTACTTC CASSKGLRPGEQYF
TRBJ2-7 TRBD1 TRBV24-1 NA TGTGCCACCAGTGATTCGGGACAGGCGAGATACGAGCAGTACTTC CATSDSGQARYEQYF
TRBJ2-5 NA TRBV4-1 NA TGCGCCAGCAGCCAAGGGAACACCCCACGGGGTGAGACCCAGTACTTC CASSQGNTPRGETQYF
TRBJ2-7 NA TRBV28 NA TGTGCCAGCGCCGACAGTCTCTACGAGCAGTACTTC CASADSLYEQYF
TRBJ1-2 NA TRBV9 NA TGTGCCAGCAGCAGAACCCCCAGGGCCTATGGCTACACCTTC CASSRTPRAYGYTF
TRBJ2-1 NA TRBV28 NA TGTGCCAGCAGTTCCCCCGTAGCGGTTAGCTCCTACAATGAGCAGTTCTTC CASSSPVAVSSYNEQFF
TRBJ2-1 NA TRBV15 NA TGTGCCACTGGACTCTCCAGTTCCTACAATGAGCAGTTCTTC CATGLSSSYNEQFF
TRBJ2-7 TRBD1 TRBV2 NA TGTGCCAGTGGACAGGGGGGCACCTACGAGCAGTACTTC CASGQGGTYEQYF
TRBJ2-3 TRBD2 TRBV25-1 once TGTGCCAGCAGTGAATATTACGGGGGGGTCACAGATACGCAGTATTTT CASSEYYGGVTDTQYF
TRBJ1-1 TRBD1 TRBV5-1 NA TGCGCCAGCAGCTTAAGTGGGACAGGGTTTACTGAAGCTTTCTTT CASSLSGTGFTEAFF
TRBJ1-4 TRBD1 TRBV5-4 NA TGTGCCAGCAGCAGCCGGGACAGGGTGGGCGAAAAACTGTTTTTT CASSSRDRVGEKLFF
TRBJ2-1 NA TRBV5-4 NA TGTGCCAGCAGCGCGAGACTGGTCTACAATGAGCAGTTCTTC CASSARLVYNEQFF
TRBJ2-7 NA TRBV2 NA TGTGCCAGCTGGGCTAGCGACTCCTACGAGCAGTACTTC CASWASDSYEQYF
TRBJ2-7 NA TRBV30 NA TGTGCCTGGAGTGTGAGACGGCAAGACAGGGCAACTTGGGGGGCCTACGAGCAGTACTTC CAWSVRRQDRATWGAYEQYF
TRBJ2-1 NA TRBV29-1 NA TGCAGCCAAAGGAGGGCCCATGAGCAGTTCTTC CSQRRAHEQFF
TRBJ2-7 TRBD1 TRBV28 NA TGTGCCAGCAGTGGGACAGCCTACGAGCAGTACTTC CASSGTAYEQYF
TRBJ1-5 NA TRBV7-8 NA TGTGCCAGCAGCAGGGGTCGCCAGGGAAGCAATCAGCCCCAGCATTTT CASSRGRQGSNQPQHF
TRBJ2-1 TRBD2 TRBV2 NA TGTGCCAGCAGACCAAGCGGGAGCTCCTACAATGAGCAGTTCTTC CASRPSGSSYNEQFF
TRBJ2-1 NA TRBV29-1 once TGCAGCGTTGGGGTAGCGGGACAGAGCTCCTACAATGAGCAGTTCTTC CSVGVAGQSSYNEQFF
TRBJ1-5 TRBD1 TRBV28 NA TGTGCCAGCAGTTCCACCGGGACAGGGGCCTACAATCAGCCCCAGCATTTT CASSSTGTGAYNQPQHF
TRBJ2-1 NA TRBV5-6 NA TGTGCCAGCAGCTTGGGGAGGGGAAATGAGCAGTTCTTC CASSLGRGNEQFF
TRBJ2-7 TRBD2 TRBV3-1/TRBV3-2 NA TGTGCCAGCAGCCCCGGGACTAGCGGCTACGAGCAGTACTTC CASSPGTSGYEQYF
TRBJ2-7 NA TRBV10-2 once TGCGCCAGCACCCAAGGACTCTTAGGGTCCTACGAGCAGTACTTC CASTQGLLGSYEQYF
TRBJ2-2 TRBD2 TRBV30 NA TGTGCCTGGAGGAAAATCGGGGCGGGAGAAACCGGGGAGCTGTTTTTT CAWRKIGAGETGELFF